Listed here is a single TCR beta chain. The clone's antigen remains unknown. No clone much larger than this one lies a single base away; base qualities are absent. CDR1 and CDR2 are read off the germline V gene (reference sequence) as SEHNR and FQNEAQ. The CDR3 contains 15 residues, cysteine and phenylalanine counted. Only the CDR3 DNA stays, 45 bases, in frame from base 1. V has 6 bases trimmed and J has 3 bases trimmed; junction bases matching no gene number 10. The source of the sample is a study of T cell changes during pregnancy in multiple sclerosis (dated by TCRdb to about 2019). Context from the whole study: In women with multiple sclerosis, the researchers looked at how the T cell repertoire shifted as pregnancy progressed.

Libraries were prepared through the immunoSEQ multiplex PCR assay. TCRdb mirrors the immuneACCESS table, restricted to in-frame sequences. Some clones are absent from its copies; in checked studies, under half trace to an unresolved V gene, and the reason for the others is unknown. The table for this sample lists approximately 59,000 clones; roughly 93% of them were counted only once. The ten most abundant clones make up 0.35% to 0.45% of the sample. The sequence came from a female donor with multiple sclerosis, enrolled in a pregnancy study. The chain was built from TRBV7-9 and TRBJ1-1, with 7 central nucleotides matching TRBD1. The specimen comprised CD4+ T cells from peripheral blood mononuclear cells, sampled before pregnancy. For the CDR3, the sequence is CASSPGQARHTEAFF. The DNA sequence is given as TGTGCCAGCAGTCCTGGACAGGCAAGGCACACTGAAGCTTTCTTT. When the CDR3 is completed using the reference TRBV7-9 and TRBJ1-1 genes on either side, the full variable domain is DTGVSQNPRHKITKRGQNVTFRCDPISEHNRLYWYRQTLGQGPEFLTYFQNEAQLEKSRLLSDRFSAERPKGSFSTLEIQRTEQGDSAMYLCASSPGQARHTEAFFGQGTRLTVV.